This TCR beta chain was sequenced during a study of technical replicates of blood from four donors. TCRdb's table, derived via immunoSEQ multiplex PCR, lists solely in-frame clones and lacks some. The sample includes roughly 9,900 clones, approximately 94% of them seen just once. This CDR3 comprises 17 residues. V lost 3 bases to trimming and J lost 5 bases, with 21 bases between them. The germline CDR1 and CDR2 sequences are KGHSH and LQKENI. This chain uses TRBV18 with TRBJ2-3; perhaps TRBD2 as D (5 bases). Sequencing was performed on PBMCs. This receptor was obtained from a human donor in good health. CDR3 residues: CASSPASGGRTVDTQYF. For the CDR3, the DNA is TGTGCCAGCTCACCGGCATCTGGCGGGCGTACGGTAGATACGCAGTATTTT.